Presented here are 19 T cell receptor beta chains from one specimen sequenced in a study of blood T cell repertoires in COVID-19. Generated by immunoSEQ multiplex PCR, the TCRdb table keeps only in-frame clones and is missing some. The repertoire includes fewer than 250,000 clones, 85% to 90% of them detected once, and 0.87% sits in the top ten. The sequencing input was PBMCs or T cells enriched from blood (not recorded which). The receptors here all came from a man aged 50 to 60 who had been exposed to COVID-19.

The chain employs TRBV3-1 (or the pseudogene TRBV3-2) and TRBJ2-7, with 11 bases that match TRBD1. Germline V gene sequence: CDR1 LGHDT, CDR2 YNNKEL (reference sequence). V lost 5 bases, J lost 6 bases, and 6 bases stayed unmatched. This CDR3 contains 14 residues. This CDR3 reads CASSSRDRGSEQYF. DNA of the CDR3: TGTGCCAGCAGCTCCCGGGACAGGGGGAGCGAGCAGTACTTC.

In this sample, this clone turned up a few times. V usage is TRBV3-1 (or the pseudogene TRBV3-2) and J usage is TRBJ1-1; D not resolved. Trimming shortened V by 1 base and J by 1 base, and 10 bases separated the two germline ends. CDR3 length equals 15 residues. CDR1 and CDR2 (germline): LGHDT, YNNKEL (reference sequence). As DNA, the CDR3 is TGTGCCAGCAGCCAAGCCCTGGTGCGGAACACTGAAGCTTTCTTT. Its protein product is CASSQALVRNTEAFF.

The chain joins TRBV29-1 to TRBJ1-2; no clear D. The CDR3 length is 12 residues. Germline V gives CDR1 SQVTM, CDR2 ANQGSEA. V shed 7 bases and J shed 0 bases, with 9 bases lying between them. The CDR3 sequence: CSGGRANYGYTF. Here the CDR3 DNA reads TGCAGCGGCGGAAGAGCTAACTATGGCTACACCTTC. Based on the CDR3 plus reference TRBV29-1 and TRBJ1-2, the full variable domain is SAVISQKPSRDICQRGTSLTIQCQVDSQVTMMFWYRQQPGQSLTLIATANQGSEATYESGFVIDKFPISRPNLTFSTLTVSNMSPEDSSIYLCSGGRANYGYTFGSGTRLTVV.

The chain uses TRBV3-1 (or the pseudogene TRBV3-2) and TRBJ1-2, with 8 bases matching TRBD1. Germline CDR1 LGHDT, CDR2 YNNKEL (reference sequence). J gave up 8 bases and V 0 bases, and 5 bases lay outside the gene matches. This CDR3 is built from 14 residues. DNA of the CDR3: TGTGCCAGCAGCCAAGATTGGACAGGGCGAGGCTACACCTTC. Translation gives CASSQDWTGRGYTF.

This clone has just a few counts. The J gene is TRBJ1-1, the V gene TRBV11-3; 7 nucleotides line up with TRBD1. There are 14 residues in the CDR3. The germline CDR1 and CDR2 sequences are SGHNT and YENEEA. The J segment lost 6 bases and the V segment lost 6 bases, leaving 10 bases of the junction unmatched. The DNA for the CDR3 is TGTGCCAGCAGTAACGGAGGGGGCGAGGCTGAAGCTTTCTTT. It is translated as CASSNGGGEAEAFF.

The gene calls are TRBV5-4 and TRBJ2-7; TRBD2 matches at 7 bases. Trimming removed 1 base from V and 1 base from J; junction bases left unmatched: 5. The germline gives CDR1 SGHNT, CDR2 YYREEE (reference sequence). CDR3 length equals 15 residues. The CDR3 nucleotides are TGTGCCAGCAGCTTGCCAGCGGGGCCTTCCTACGAGCAGTACTTC. This codes for CASSLPAGPSYEQYF.

The chain links TRBV28 to TRBJ2-1; 8 bases match TRBD2. This CDR3 is 14 amino acids long. V lost 3 bases to trimming and J lost 10 bases; unmatched junction nucleotides: 8. The germline gives CDR1 MDHEN, CDR2 SYDVKM. The CDR3 DNA reads TGTGCCAGCAGTTTTTTCGCGGGGGGTCGGGAGCAGTTCTTC. Translating gives CASSFFAGGREQFF.

The genes are TRBV6-5 and TRBJ2-6; D may be TRBD2 (6 bases). This CDR3 is built from 15 residues. V was trimmed by 2 bases and J by 2 bases, leaving 7 bases between them. The V gene's germline CDR1 is MNHEY and CDR2 SVGAGI. CDR3 in amino acids: CASSYGGAGANVLTF. The CDR3 DNA reads TGTGCCAGCAGTTACGGAGGGGCTGGGGCCAACGTCCTGACTTTC.

The chain couples TRBV4-2 to TRBJ2-3, with 11 nucleotides matching TRBD2. CDR1 is LGHNA and CDR2 is YNFKEQ in the germline V gene. Trimming took 3 bases from V and 2 from J; bases not matched to a gene: 10. This CDR3 spans 18 amino acids. The CDR3 DNA follows: TGTGCCAGCAGCCAGTTAGCGGGAGGGTATGGGAACACAGATACGCAGTATTTT. Translating it yields CASSQLAGGYGNTDTQYF.

The gene calls are TRBV20-1 and TRBJ1-2; D is possibly TRBD1 (5 bases). Germline V lookup: CDR1 DFQATT, CDR2 SNEGSKA (reference sequence). Trimming cost V 6 bases and J 4 bases, with 21 bases left between them. This CDR3 spans 15 amino acids. DNA of the CDR3: TGCAGTGCCAGTCCGAACCGCGCCGGGGGCTATGGCTACACCTTC. It translates to CSASPNRAGGYGYTF.

The genes are TRBV12-5 and TRBJ2-7; 15 nucleotides line up with TRBD2. Germline trimming cut 1 base from V and 6 bases from J; bases unmatched to any gene: 7. CDR1 LGHNT and CDR2 FRNRAP come from the germline V gene. CDR3 length equals 17 residues. CDR3 loop: CASGLAGLAGGPIEQYV. CDR3 DNA: TGTGCTAGTGGTTTGGCCGGACTAGCGGGAGGGCCTATCGAGCAGTACGTC.

The chain couples TRBV7-3 to TRBJ2-3, with 10 bases lining up with TRBD1. The CDR3 length is 14 residues. Germline V CDR1 and CDR2: SGHTA, FQGTGA. The V gene end was trimmed by 5 bases and the J gene end by 3 bases; junction bases not matched to a gene: 2. The CDR3 coding sequence is TGTGCCAGCAGCCGGGACAGGGGAACAGATACGCAGTATTTT. As protein: CASSRDRGTDTQYF.

In its sample, this clone was seen once. V is TRBV18 and J is TRBJ2-3, with 7 bases fitting TRBD2. J gave up 6 bases and V 1 base, and 7 bases lay outside the gene matches. The germline V gene has CDR1 KGHSH and CDR2 LQKENI. The CDR3 runs 15 residues. The CDR3 spells CASSPQSGGPDTQYF. CDR3 bases: TGTGCCAGCTCACCACAATCGGGAGGACCGGATACGCAGTATTTT.

The gene calls are TRBV18 and TRBJ1-2; weak D call: TRBD1 (5 bases). Deletions cut 4 bases from V and 3 bases from J, with 12 bases between. This CDR3 is built from 14 residues. Germline loops: CDR1 KGHSH, CDR2 LQKENI. The CDR3 reads CASSQGRGDYGYTF. CDR3 nucleotide sequence: TGTGCCAGCTCACAGGGGAGGGGAGACTATGGCTACACCTTC.

The chain couples TRBV3-1 (or the pseudogene TRBV3-2) to TRBJ2-3; 11 nucleotides align to TRBD1. After removal of 4 bases from V and 6 bases from J, the junction contained 6 bases not matched to a gene. CDR3 length: 15 residues. The germline gives CDR1 LGHDT, CDR2 YNNKEL (reference sequence). The CDR3 DNA is TGTGCCAGCAGCCGCAGGACAGGGGGCGGCGATACGCAGTATTTT. This sequence encodes CASSRRTGGGDTQYF.

The chain carries TRBV28 and TRBJ2-7; TRBD1 is a possible D gene (6 bases). V was cut by 3 bases and J by 5 bases, with 11 bases left in between. Germline CDR1 and CDR2: MDHEN and SYDVKM. The CDR3 contains 13 residues. The CDR3 bases are TGTGCCAGCAGTTTGACAGGTAGTGACGAGCAGTACTTC. Its protein product is CASSLTGSDEQYF.

The chain recombines TRBV5-1 with TRBJ1-5; D might be TRBD1 (5 bases). CDR3 length equals 14 residues. Between the trimmed V and J ends, which lost 4 bases and 7 bases, there was a span of 15 bases. CDR1 is SGHRS and CDR2 is YFSETQ in the germline V gene. DNA for the CDR3: TGCGCCAGCAGCCCTTTGGGGACTGGGCAGCCCCAGCATTTT. This encodes CASSPLGTGQPQHF.

This clone was recorded a few times. The chain uses TRBV7-3 and TRBJ1-1; D is possibly TRBD1 (6 bases). The V end lost 2 bases, the J end lost 0 bases, and 7 bases lay between the germline ends. CDR1 is SGHTA and CDR2 is FQGTGA in the germline V gene. The CDR3 is made up of 14 amino acids. The CDR3 region has the DNA TGTGCCAGCAGCTTACAGGGGATGAACACTGAAGCTTTCTTT. It encodes CASSLQGMNTEAFF.

This chain joins TRBV30 and TRBJ2-3; 10 bases are a match to TRBD1. Unmatched junction bases numbered 8, after V lost 4 bases and J lost 4 bases. Germline V CDR1 and CDR2: GTSNPN, SVGIG (reference sequence). The CDR3 length is 15 residues. CDR3 protein: CAWTDRGKFADTQYF. Here the CDR3 DNA reads TGTGCCTGGACGGACAGGGGGAAATTCGCAGATACGCAGTATTTT.